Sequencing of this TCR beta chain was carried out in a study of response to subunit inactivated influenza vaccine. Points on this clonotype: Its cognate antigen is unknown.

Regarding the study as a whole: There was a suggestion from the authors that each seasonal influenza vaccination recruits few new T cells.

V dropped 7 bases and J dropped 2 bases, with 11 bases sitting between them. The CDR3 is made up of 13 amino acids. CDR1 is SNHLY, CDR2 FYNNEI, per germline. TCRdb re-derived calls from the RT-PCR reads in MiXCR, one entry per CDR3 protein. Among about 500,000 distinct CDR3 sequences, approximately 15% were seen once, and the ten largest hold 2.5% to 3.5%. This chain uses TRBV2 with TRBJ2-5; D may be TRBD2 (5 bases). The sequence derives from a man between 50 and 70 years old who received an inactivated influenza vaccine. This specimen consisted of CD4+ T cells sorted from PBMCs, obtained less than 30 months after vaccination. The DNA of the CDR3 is TGTGCCAGCACTCGAGGGTGGCAAGAGACCCAGTACTTC. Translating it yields CASTRGWQETQYF.